Below, 13 T cell receptor beta chains from the same sample are listed, as sequenced in a study of blood T cell repertoires in COVID-19. Data came from immunoSEQ multiplex PCR; TCRdb stores just in-frame clones and leaves some out. The sample includes around 150,000 clones, around 84% of them seen just once. The sequencing input was PBMCs or T cells enriched from blood (not recorded which). These receptors originate from a man between 35 and 55 years old who had recovered from COVID-19.

V and J are TRBV19 and TRBJ1-1, with TRBD1 as a possible D gene (5 bases). The CDR3 has 14 residues. Trimming took off 3 bases at V and 1 base at J, with 9 bases between the two ends. Per germline, CDR1 LNHDA and CDR2 SQIVND (reference sequence). The CDR3 region has the DNA TGTGCCAGTAGTATTCAGGGCGGGAACACTGAAGCTTTCTTT. Protein sequence: CASSIQGGNTEAFF.

This rearrangement joins TRBV30 to TRBJ2-2, with 8 bases matching TRBD1. The length of the CDR3 is 16 residues. CDR1 and CDR2 from the germline V gene are GTSNPN and SVGIG (reference sequence). After removal of 5 bases from V and 0 bases from J, the junction contained 8 bases not matched to a gene. The CDR3 sequence is CAWWGQEKANTGELFF. The DNA of the CDR3 is TGTGCCTGGTGGGGACAGGAGAAAGCGAACACCGGGGAGCTGTTTTTT.

This clone has only a few counts. The V gene is TRBV12-3 or TRBV12-4, the J gene TRBJ2-1; D is uncertain. Between the trimmed V and J ends, which lost 3 bases and 9 bases, there was a span of 12 bases. This CDR3 contains 13 residues. The CDR3 nucleotides are TGTGCCAGCAGTTTCCTAGATTTCGGTGAGCAGTTCTTC. As protein: CASSFLDFGEQFF.

This clone was counted between two and nine times. The chain uses TRBV5-1 and TRBJ1-2; 10 bases match TRBD1. The CDR3 extends over 14 amino acids. The germline V gene has CDR1 SGHRS and CDR2 YFSETQ. V lost 7 bases to trimming and J lost 5 bases; unmatched junction nucleotides: 8. The chain's CDR3 is CASALGTGEYGYTF. DNA for the CDR3: TGCGCCAGCGCCTTGGGGACAGGGGAATATGGCTACACCTTC.

In this sample, this clone turned up once. V and J are TRBV27 and TRBJ1-5; D is uncertain. Trimming pared 3 bases from V and 3 bases from J, leaving 3 bases between. Germline CDR1 MNHEY, CDR2 SMNVEV (reference sequence). This CDR3 spans 12 amino acids. The CDR3 is CASSFYNQPQHF. Here the CDR3 DNA reads TGTGCCAGCAGTTTCTACAATCAGCCCCAGCATTTT.

V is TRBV30 and J is TRBJ1-1; D might be TRBD1 (6 bases). The length of the CDR3 is 15 residues. Germline V gene data show CDR1 as GTSNPN and CDR2 as SVGIG (reference sequence). V was shortened by 8 bases and J by 0 bases, with 19 bases between the two germline ends. CDR3 region: CAQIPGHHMNTEAFF. The CDR3 coding sequence is TGTGCCCAAATACCGGGACACCACATGAACACTGAAGCTTTCTTT.

V and J are TRBV19 and TRBJ1-4; 7 bases align to TRBD1. The CDR3 is 16 residues long. Germline V gene lookup returns CDR1 LNHDA and CDR2 SQIVND (reference sequence). With 1 base clipped from V and 7 bases from J, the junction kept 9 bases outside the gene matches. CDR3 sequence: CASSIGTGVGGEKLFF. CDR3 DNA: TGTGCCAGTAGTATAGGCACAGGGGTAGGAGGTGAAAAACTGTTTTTT. Using reference TRBV19 and TRBJ1-4 for the parts outside the CDR3, the full variable domain is DGGITQSPKYLFRKEGQNVTLSCEQNLNHDAMYWYRQDPGQGLRLIYYSQIVNDFQKGDIAEGYSVSREKKESFPLTVTSAQKNPTAFYLCASSIGTGVGGEKLFFGSGTQLSVL.

The V and J genes are TRBV27 and TRBJ1-5; no reliable D call. This CDR3 has 18 amino acids. CDR1 and CDR2 from the germline V gene are MNHEY and SMNVEV (reference sequence). V was trimmed by 2 bases and J by 0 bases, leaving 17 bases between them. The CDR3 protein is CASSLAIRAGDSNQPQHF. CDR3 coding DNA: TGTGCCAGCAGTTTAGCCATACGGGCCGGGGATAGCAATCAGCCCCAGCATTTT.

V and J are TRBV12-5 and TRBJ1-5, with D hard to call. This CDR3 is 14 amino acids long. The V gene lost 6 bases and the J gene lost 1 base, with 10 bases spanning the gap. Germline V lookup: CDR1 LGHNT, CDR2 FRNRAP. The CDR3 loop is CASGGVRSNQPQHF. As DNA, the CDR3 is TGTGCTAGTGGGGGCGTCCGGAGCAATCAGCCCCAGCATTTT.

J is TRBJ1-5 and V is TRBV4-2, with 8 bases fitting TRBD1. The CDR3 runs 15 residues. CDR1 is LGHNA and CDR2 is YNFKEQ in the germline V gene. With 0 bases clipped from V and 5 bases from J, the junction kept 3 bases outside the gene matches. The CDR3 sequence is CASSQDPGGYQPQHF. In nucleotides, the CDR3 is TGTGCCAGCAGCCAAGATCCAGGGGGCTATCAGCCCCAGCATTTT.

The chain recombines TRBV9 with TRBJ1-2, with D unclear. Germline CDR1 and CDR2: SGDLS and YYNGEE. CDR3 length equals 15 residues. The V end lost 1 base, the J end lost 4 bases, and 14 bases lay between the germline ends. The CDR3 spells CASSVSPARLYGYTF. The CDR3 DNA is TGTGCCAGCAGCGTAAGTCCGGCAAGACTCTATGGCTACACCTTC.

This chain joins TRBV2 and TRBJ2-7, with 8 nucleotides matching TRBD1. After removal of 4 bases from V and 4 bases from J, the junction contained 0 bases not matched to a gene. Per germline, CDR1 SNHLY and CDR2 FYNNEI. This CDR3 spans 12 amino acids. This chain's CDR3 is CASSGQGYEQYV. DNA of the CDR3: TGTGCCAGCAGTGGACAGGGGTACGAGCAGTACGTC.

This chain links TRBV5-5 with TRBJ1-3; D not certain. V was trimmed by 2 bases and J by 0 bases, leaving 12 bases between them. Germline CDR1 is SGHKS and CDR2 is YYEKEE (reference sequence). CDR3 length equals 16 residues. The CDR3 nucleotides are TGTGCCAGCAGCTTCGACGGGGATCACTCTGGAAACACCATATATTTT. It yields the protein CASSFDGDHSGNTIYF.